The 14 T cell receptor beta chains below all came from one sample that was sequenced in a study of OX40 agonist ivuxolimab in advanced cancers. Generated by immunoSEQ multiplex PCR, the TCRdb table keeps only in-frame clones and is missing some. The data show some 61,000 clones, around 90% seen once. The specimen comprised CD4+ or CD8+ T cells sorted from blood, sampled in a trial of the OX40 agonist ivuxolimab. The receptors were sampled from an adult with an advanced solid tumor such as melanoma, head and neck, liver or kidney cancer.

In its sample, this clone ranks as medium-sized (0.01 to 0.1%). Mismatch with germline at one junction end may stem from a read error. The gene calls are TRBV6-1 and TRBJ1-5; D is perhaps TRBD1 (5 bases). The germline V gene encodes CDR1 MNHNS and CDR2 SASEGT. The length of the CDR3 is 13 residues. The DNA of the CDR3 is TGTGCCAGCAGTGAAGTCGATGGGACTCCGGGGAATTTT. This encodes CASSEVDGTPGNF.

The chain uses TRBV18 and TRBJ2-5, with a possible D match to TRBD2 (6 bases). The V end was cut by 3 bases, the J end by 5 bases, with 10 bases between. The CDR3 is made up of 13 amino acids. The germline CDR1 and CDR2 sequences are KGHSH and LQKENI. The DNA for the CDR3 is TGTGCCAGCTCACCGGGACTGGCGGAGACCCAGTACTTC. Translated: CASSPGLAETQYF.

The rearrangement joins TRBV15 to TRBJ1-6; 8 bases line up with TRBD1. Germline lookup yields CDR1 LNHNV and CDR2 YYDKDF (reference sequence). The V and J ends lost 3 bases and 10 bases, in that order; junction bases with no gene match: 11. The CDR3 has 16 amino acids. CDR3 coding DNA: TGTGCCACCAGCAGGGGGAAGACAGGGGCCAGCTCACCCCTCCACTTT. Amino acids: CATSRGKTGASSPLHF.

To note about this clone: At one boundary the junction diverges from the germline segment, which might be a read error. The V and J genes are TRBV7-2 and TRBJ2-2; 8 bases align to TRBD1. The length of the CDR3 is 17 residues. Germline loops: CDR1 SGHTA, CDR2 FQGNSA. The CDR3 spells CASSLAPTGAKTGELFF. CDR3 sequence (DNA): TGTGCCAGCAGCTTAGCGCCGACAGGGGCGAAAACCGGGGAGCTGTTTTTT.

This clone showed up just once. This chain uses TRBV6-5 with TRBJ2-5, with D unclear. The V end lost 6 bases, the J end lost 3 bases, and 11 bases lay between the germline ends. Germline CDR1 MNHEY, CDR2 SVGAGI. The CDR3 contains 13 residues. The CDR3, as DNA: TGTGCCAGCAGCCGTGCCCTCGAAGAGACCCAGTACTTC. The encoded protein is CASSRALEETQYF.

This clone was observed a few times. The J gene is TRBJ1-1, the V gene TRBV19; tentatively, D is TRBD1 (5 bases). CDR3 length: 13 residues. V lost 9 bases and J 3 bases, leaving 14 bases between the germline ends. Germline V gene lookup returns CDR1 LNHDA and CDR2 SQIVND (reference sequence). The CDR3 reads CARQTASHTEAFF. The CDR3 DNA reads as TGTGCCAGGCAGACAGCCAGCCACACTGAAGCTTTCTTT.

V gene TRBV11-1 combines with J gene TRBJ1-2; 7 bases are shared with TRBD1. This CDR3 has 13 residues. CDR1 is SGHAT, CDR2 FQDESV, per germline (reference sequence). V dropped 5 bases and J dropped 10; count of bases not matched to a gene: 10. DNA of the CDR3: TGTGCCAGCAGCCCGACAGGGATCCCTTCCTACACCTTC. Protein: CASSPTGIPSYTF.

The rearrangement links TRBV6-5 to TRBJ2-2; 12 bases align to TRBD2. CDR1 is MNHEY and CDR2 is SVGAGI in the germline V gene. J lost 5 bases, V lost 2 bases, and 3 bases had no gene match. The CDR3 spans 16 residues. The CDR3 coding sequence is TGTGCCAGCAGTTACCCAACTAGCGGGAGGACCGGGGAGCTGTTTTTT. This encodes CASSYPTSGRTGELFF.

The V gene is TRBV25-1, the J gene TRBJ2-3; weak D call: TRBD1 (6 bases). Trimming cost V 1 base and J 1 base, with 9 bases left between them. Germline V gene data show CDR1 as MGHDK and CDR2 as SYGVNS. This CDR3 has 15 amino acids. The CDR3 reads CASSEWRTGTDTQYF. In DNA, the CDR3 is TGTGCCAGCAGTGAATGGAGGACAGGCACAGATACGCAGTATTTT.

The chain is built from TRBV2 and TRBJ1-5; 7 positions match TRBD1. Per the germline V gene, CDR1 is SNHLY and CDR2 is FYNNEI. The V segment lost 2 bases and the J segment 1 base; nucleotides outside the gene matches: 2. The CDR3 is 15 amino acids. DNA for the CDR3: TGTGCCAGCAGTGAAAACAGGGGAAGCAATCAGCCCCAGCATTTT. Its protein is CASSENRGSNQPQHF.

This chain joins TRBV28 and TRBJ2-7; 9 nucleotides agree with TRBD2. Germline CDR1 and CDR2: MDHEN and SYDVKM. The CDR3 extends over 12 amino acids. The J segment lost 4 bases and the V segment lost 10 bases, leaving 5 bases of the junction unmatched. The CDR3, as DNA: TGTGCCACCCAGACTAGCGGATACGAGCAGTACTTC. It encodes CATQTSGYEQYF.

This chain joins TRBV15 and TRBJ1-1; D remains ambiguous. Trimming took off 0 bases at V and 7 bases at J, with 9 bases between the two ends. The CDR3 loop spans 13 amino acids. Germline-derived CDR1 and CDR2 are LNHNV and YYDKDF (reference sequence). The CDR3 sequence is CATSREQLGEAFF. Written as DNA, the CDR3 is TGTGCCACCAGCAGAGAGCAGTTGGGTGAAGCTTTCTTT.

The CDR3 loop reads CASKTSGPLGDTQYF. DNA for the CDR3: TGTGCCAGTAAGACTAGCGGCCCTCTTGGAGATACGCAGTATTTT. The chain couples TRBV19 to TRBJ2-3; 9 bases are a match to TRBD2. The V gene's germline CDR1 is LNHDA and CDR2 SQIVND (reference sequence). J lost 5 bases, V lost 7 bases, and 10 bases had no gene match. This CDR3 region has 15 residues.

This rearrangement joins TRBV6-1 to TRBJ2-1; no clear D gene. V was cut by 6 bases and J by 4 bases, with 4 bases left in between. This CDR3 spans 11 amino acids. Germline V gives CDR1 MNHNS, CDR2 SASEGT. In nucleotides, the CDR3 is TGTGCCAGCAGGGCGTACAATGAGCAGTTCTTC. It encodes CASRAYNEQFF.